This T cell receptor (beta chain) was captured in a study of blood T cell repertoires in COVID-19. Measured with immunoSEQ multiplex PCR; TCRdb has only the in-frame clones, and not every one. The sample has fewer than 250,000 clones, around 80% seen once. The CDR3 sequence is 16 residues long. CDR1 and CDR2 from the germline V gene are MNHNS and SASEGT. Deletions cut 0 bases from V and 0 bases from J, with 11 bases between. The rearrangement joins TRBV6-1 to TRBJ1-1; D gene ambiguous. The clonotype originates from an elderly woman with acute or convalescent COVID-19. The specimen sequenced was peripheral blood. The CDR3 reads CASSEARQVLNTEAFF. In DNA form, the CDR3 reads TGTGCCAGCAGTGAAGCCCGGCAGGTATTGAACACTGAAGCTTTCTTT.